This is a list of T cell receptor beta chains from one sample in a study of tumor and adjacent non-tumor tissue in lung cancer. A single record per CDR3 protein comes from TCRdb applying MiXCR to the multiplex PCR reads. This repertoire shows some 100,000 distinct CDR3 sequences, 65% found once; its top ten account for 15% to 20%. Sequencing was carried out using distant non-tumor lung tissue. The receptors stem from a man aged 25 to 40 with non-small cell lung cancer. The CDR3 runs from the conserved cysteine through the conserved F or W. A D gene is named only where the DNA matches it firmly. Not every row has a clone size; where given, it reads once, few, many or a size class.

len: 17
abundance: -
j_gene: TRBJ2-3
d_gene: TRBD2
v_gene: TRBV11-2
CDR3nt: TGTGCCAGCAGCTTAGGTCTGCCTAGCGGGGGTGGAGATACGCAGTATTTT
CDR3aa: CASSLGLPSGGGDTQYF

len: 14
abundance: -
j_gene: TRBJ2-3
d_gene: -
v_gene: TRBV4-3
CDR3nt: TGCGCCAGCAGCCAAGATCAGGGTACAGATATGCAGTATTTT
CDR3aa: CASSQDQGTDMQYF

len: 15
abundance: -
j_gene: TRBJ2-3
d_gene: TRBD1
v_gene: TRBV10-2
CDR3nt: TGCGCCGGCAGTAACGACAGGGGGGGGACAGATACGAAGTATTTT
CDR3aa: CAGSNDRGGTDTKYF

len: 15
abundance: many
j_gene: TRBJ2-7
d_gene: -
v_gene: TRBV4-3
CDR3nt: TGCGCCAGCAGCCAAGCACCGCAGGGAGTCGCCGAGCAGTACTTC
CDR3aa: CASSQAPQGVAEQYF

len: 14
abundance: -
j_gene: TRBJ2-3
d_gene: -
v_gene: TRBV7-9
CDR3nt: TGTGCCAGCAGCGCGCTGGGAAGCACAGATACGCAGTATTTT
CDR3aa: CASSALGSTDTQYF

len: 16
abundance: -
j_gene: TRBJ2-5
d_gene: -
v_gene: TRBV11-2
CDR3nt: TGTGCCAGCAGCTTAGAAGTAGGGACCCCGGAGGAGATCCAGCACTTC
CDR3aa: CASSLEVGTPEEIQHF

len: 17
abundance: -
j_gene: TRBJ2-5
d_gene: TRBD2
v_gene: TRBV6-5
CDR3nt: TGTGCCAGCAGTTACCATGTGGGGACTAGCGGATGTGAGACCCAATACTTC
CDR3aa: CASSYHVGTSGCETQYF

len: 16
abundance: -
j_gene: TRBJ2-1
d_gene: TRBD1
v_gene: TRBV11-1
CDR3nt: TGTGCCAGCGGCCAAAATCGGGACAGGGCGGGGAATGAGCAGTTCTTC
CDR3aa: CASGQNRDRAGNEQFF

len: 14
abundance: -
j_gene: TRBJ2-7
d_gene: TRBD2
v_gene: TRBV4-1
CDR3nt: TGCGCCAGCATCCAAGGACTAGCGAGGCCCGAACAGTACTTC
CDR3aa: CASIQGLARPEQYF

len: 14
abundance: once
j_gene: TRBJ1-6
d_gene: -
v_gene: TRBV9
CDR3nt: TGTGCCAGCAGTGTGCAGGGACCTAATTCACCCCTCCACTTT
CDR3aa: CASSVQGPNSPLHF

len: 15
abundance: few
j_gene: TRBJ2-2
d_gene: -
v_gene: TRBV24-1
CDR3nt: TGTGCCACCAGTGACAATACAGGGCCGCTCGGGGAGCTGTTTTTT
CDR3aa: CATSDNTGPLGELFF

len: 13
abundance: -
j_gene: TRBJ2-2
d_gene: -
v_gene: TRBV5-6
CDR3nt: TGTGCCAGCATCTTTTTGGGGGCCGGGGAGCAGTTTTTT
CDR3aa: CASIFLGAGEQFF

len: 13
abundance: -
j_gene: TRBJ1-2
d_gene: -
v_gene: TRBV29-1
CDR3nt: TGCATCACCTCGGACAGTCGGCTGTATGGCTACACCTTC
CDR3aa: CITSDSRLYGYTF

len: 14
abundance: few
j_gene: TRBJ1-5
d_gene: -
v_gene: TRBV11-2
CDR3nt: TGTGCCAGCAGCTTGGAACAAGTCTACCTGCCCCAGCATTTT
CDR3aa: CASSLEQVYLPQHF

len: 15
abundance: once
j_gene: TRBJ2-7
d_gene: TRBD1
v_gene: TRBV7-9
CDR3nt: TGTGCCAGCAGCTACACCGGGACAGGTGGCTACGAGCAGTACTTC
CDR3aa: CASSYTGTGGYEQYF

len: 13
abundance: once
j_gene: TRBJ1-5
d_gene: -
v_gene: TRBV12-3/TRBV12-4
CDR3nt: TGTGTCAGCAGGTGGACAAATGGGGAGCCCCTGCATTTT
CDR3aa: CVSRWTNGEPLHF

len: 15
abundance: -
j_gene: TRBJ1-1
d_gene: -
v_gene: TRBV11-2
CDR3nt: TGTGCCAGCAGCTTAGGCCCAGGCATGAACACTGAAGCTTTCTTT
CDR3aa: CASSLGPGMNTEAFF

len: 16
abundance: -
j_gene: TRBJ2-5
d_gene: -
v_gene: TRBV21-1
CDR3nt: TGTGCCAGCACTGAAACTACTAGGCCCCTTAAAGAGACCCAGTACTTC
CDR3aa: CASTETTRPLKETQYF

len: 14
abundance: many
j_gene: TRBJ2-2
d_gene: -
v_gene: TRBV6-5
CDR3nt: TGTGCCAGCAGTCTCACCCACTTGACCGGGGAGCTGTTTTTT
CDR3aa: CASSLTHLTGELFF

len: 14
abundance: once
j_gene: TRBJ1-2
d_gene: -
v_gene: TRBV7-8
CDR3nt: TGTGTCAACAGTCCGGGGGGGGACAACTATGGCTACACCTTC
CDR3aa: CVNSPGGDNYGYTF

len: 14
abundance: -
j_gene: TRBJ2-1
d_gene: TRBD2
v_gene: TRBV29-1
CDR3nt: TGCAGCGTTGCAGGACTAGCAGGTAACGATGAGCAGTTCTTC
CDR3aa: CSVAGLAGNDEQFF

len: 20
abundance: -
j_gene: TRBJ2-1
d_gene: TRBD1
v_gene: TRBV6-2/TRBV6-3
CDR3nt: TGTGCCAGCAGTTACTCGGCGGGACAGGACTACCTAACCTCCTACAATGAGAAGTTCTTC
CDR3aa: CASSYSAGQDYLTSYNEKFF

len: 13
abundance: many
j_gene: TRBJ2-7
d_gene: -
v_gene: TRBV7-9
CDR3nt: TGTGCCAGCAGCTTGACTAACTCCTACGAGCAGTACTTC
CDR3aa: CASSLTNSYEQYF

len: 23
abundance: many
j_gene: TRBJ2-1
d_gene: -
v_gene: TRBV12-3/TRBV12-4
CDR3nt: TGTGCCAGCAGGGGACAGGGAAACAGGGCTAGCGGGTTTCACAGAACTTCCTACAATGAGCAGTTCTTC
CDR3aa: CASRGQGNRASGFHRTSYNEQFF

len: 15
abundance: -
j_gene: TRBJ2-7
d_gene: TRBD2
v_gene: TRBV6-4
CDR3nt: TGTGCCAGCAGTGGTCCCGGGGGGGGGCCCTACGAGCAGTACTTC
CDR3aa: CASSGPGGGPYEQYF

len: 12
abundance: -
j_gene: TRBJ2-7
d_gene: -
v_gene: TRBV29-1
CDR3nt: TGCAGCGTTCGGGACCACTTCTACGGGCAGTACTTC
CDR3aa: CSVRDHFYGQYF

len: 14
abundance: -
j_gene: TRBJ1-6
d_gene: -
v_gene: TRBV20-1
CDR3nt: TGCAATGCTAGAGTAGGGGGGGGCTTTTCACCCCTCCACTTT
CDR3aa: CNARVGGGFSPLHF

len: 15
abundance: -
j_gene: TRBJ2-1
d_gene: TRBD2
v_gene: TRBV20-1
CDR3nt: TGCAATGCTAGTAGCGGTAGCGGGAGATCAATTGAGCAGTTCTTC
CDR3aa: CNASSGSGRSIEQFF

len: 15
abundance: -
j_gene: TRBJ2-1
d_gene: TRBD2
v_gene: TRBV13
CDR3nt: TGTGCCAGCAGCCCCGATGGCGGGGGATACAATGAGCAGTTCTTC
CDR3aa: CASSPDGGGYNEQFF

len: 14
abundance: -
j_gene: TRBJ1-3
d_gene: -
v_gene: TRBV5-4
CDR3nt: TGTGCCAGGAGCTTGGAAGTGGCTGGAAACACCATATATTTT
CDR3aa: CARSLEVAGNTIYF

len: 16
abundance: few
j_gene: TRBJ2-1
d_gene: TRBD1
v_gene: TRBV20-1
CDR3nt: TGCAGTGCTAGAGACGGACAGGGGAAAGTTTACAATGAGCAGTTCTTC
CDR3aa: CSARDGQGKVYNEQFF

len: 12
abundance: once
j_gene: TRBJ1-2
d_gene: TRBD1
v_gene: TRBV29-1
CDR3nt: TGCAGCGTCAGAACAGGGGTTCCTGGCTACACCTTC
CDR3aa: CSVRTGVPGYTF

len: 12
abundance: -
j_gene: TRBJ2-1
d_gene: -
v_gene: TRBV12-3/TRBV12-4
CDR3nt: TGTGCCAGCAGCCCCGGTCCCAATGAGCGGCTTTTC
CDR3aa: CASSPGPNERLF

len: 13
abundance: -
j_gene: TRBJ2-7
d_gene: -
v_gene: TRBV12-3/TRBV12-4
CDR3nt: TGTGGCAGCAGTTTGGGGAATTCCTACGAGCGGTACTTC
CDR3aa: CGSSLGNSYERYF

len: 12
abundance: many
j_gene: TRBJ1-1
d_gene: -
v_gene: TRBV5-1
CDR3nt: TGCGCCAGCAGCTTAATGAACACTGAAGCTTTCTTT
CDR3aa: CASSLMNTEAFF

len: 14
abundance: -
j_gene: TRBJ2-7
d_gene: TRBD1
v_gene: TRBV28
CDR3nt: TGTGCCAACAGTTCGACAGGGGGCGTTTACGAGCAGTACTTC
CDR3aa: CANSSTGGVYEQYF

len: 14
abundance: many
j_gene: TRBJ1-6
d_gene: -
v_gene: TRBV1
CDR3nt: TGCACCAGCAGCCATCGCCCCCAGGCCCATGCCCTCCACTTT
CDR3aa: CTSSHRPQAHALHF

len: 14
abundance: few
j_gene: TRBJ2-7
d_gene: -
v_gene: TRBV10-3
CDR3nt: TGTGCCATCAGTGAGGAGGGTGGGCTCGGTGAGCAGTACTTC
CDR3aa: CAISEEGGLGEQYF

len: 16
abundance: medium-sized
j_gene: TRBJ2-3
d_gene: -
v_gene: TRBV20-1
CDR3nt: TGCAGTGCCCCAAGCACCCTACGGACGGGCACAGATACGCAGTATTTT
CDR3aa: CSAPSTLRTGTDTQYF

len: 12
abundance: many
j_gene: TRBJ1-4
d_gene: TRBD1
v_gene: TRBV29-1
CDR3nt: TGCAGCGTTGGGTCAGGGGGCGAAAAACTGTTTTTT
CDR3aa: CSVGSGGEKLFF

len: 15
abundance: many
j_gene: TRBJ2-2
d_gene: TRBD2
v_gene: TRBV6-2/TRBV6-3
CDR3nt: TGTGCCAGCAGTTACTCGACTAGCGGGGCCGGGGAGCTGTTTTTT
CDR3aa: CASSYSTSGAGELFF

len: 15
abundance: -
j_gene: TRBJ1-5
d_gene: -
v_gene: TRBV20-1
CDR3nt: TGCAGTGTTAGAGGAGGTGGAGGGCTTCACCAGCACCAGCATTTT
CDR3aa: CSVRGGGGLHQHQHF

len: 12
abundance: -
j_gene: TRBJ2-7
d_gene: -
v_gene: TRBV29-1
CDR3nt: TGCAGCTTTCGGGAGAACAGCTACGAGCAGTACTTC
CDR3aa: CSFRENSYEQYF

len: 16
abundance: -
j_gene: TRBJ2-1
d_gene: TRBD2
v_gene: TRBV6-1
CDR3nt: TGTGCCAGCAAATCTCATAGCGGGAGGGGATACGATGAGCAGTTCTTC
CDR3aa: CASKSHSGRGYDEQFF

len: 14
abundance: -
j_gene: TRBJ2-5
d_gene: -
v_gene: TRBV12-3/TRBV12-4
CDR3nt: TGTGCTAGCAGTTTGCTAACCCAACCAGAGACCCAGTACTTC
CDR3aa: CASSLLTQPETQYF

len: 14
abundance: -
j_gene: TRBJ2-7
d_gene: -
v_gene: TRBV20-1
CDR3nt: TGCAGTGCCCCCTGTGGCGAAGAAGCCTACGAGCAGTACTTC
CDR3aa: CSAPCGEEAYEQYF

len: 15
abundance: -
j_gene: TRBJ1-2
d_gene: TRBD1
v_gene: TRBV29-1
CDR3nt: TGCATCGTTGATGTGGCAGGGGGGATCCTGGTAGGCTACACCTTC
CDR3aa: CIVDVAGGILVGYTF

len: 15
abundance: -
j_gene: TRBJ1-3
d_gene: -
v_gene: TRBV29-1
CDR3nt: TGCAGCGTTGGACTCTCCGCCGGGGCTGGAAACACCATATATTTT
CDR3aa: CSVGLSAGAGNTIYF

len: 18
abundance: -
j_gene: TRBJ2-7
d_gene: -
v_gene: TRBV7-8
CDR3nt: TGTGCCAGCAGCCCAGGACCCGGAACCGGGGCTTTATCCTACGATCAGTACTTC
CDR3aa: CASSPGPGTGALSYDQYF

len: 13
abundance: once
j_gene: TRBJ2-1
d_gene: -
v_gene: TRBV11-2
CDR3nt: TGTGCCAAGACCACGGACCGATACAATGAGCAGTTCTTC
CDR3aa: CAKTTDRYNEQFF

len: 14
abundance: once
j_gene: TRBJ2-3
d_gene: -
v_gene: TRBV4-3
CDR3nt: TGCGTCAGCAGCCAGGAGGGATTCCCAGATACGCAGTATTTT
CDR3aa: CVSSQEGFPDTQYF

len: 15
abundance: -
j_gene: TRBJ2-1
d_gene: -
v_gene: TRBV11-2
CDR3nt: TGTGCCAGCAGCTTAGGCGTGGTCTACTACAATGACCAGTTCTTC
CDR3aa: CASSLGVVYYNDQFF